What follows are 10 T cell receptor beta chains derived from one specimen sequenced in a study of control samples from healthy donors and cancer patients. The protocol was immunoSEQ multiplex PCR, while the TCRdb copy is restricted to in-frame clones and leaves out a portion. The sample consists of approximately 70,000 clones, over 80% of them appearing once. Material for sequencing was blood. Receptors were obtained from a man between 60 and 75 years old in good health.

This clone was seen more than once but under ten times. The CDR3 bases are TGTGCCAGCAGCTTAGGTGGGGGCAGGGGAGAGACCCAGTACTTC. Translation gives CASSLGGGRGETQYF. The chain couples TRBV13 to TRBJ2-5; TRBD1 is a possible D gene (6 bases). Germline loops: CDR1 PRHDT, CDR2 FYEKMQ (reference sequence). The CDR3 is 15 residues long. V was pared by 0 bases and J by 4 bases, with 12 bases between.

CDR3 DNA sequence: TGTGCCAGCAGCCAATCCCGGACTAGCGGGTACAATGAGCAGTTCTTC. Its translation is CASSQSRTSGYNEQFF. The rearrangement uses TRBV16 and TRBJ2-1, with 11 bases lining up with TRBD2. Germline CDR1 reads KGHSY; CDR2 reads FQNENV. The V segment lost 0 bases and the J segment 4 bases; nucleotides outside the gene matches: 2. CDR3 length equals 16 residues. Drawing the rest from reference TRBV16 and TRBJ2-1, the complete variable domain is GEEVAQTPKHLVRGEGQKAKLYCAPIKGHSYVFWYQQVLKNEFKFLISFQNENVFDETGMPKERFSAKCLPNSPCSLEIQATKLEDSAVYFCASSQSRTSGYNEQFFGPGTRLTVL.

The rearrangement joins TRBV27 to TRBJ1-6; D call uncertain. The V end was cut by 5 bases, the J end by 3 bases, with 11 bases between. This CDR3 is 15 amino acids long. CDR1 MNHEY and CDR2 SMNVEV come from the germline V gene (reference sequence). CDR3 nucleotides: TGTGCCAGCAGTATGGAGGGCGGCTATAATTCACCCCTCCACTTT. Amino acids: CASSMEGGYNSPLHF.

The CDR3 DNA is TGTGCCAGTAGTATAGACCACAGGGTCTACGAGCAGTACTTC. This codes for CASSIDHRVYEQYF. The J gene is TRBJ2-7, the V gene TRBV19; D possibly corresponds to TRBD1 (6 bases). Trimming shortened V by 0 bases and J by 3 bases, and 9 bases separated the two germline ends. Germline-derived CDR1 and CDR2 are LNHDA and SQIVND (reference sequence). The CDR3 extends over 14 amino acids.

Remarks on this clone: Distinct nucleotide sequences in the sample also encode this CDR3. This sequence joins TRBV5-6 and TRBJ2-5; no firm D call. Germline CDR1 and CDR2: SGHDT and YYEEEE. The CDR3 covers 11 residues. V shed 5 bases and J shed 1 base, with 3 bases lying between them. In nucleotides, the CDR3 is TGTGCCAGCAGTCGCCAAGAGACCCAGTACTTC. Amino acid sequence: CASSRQETQYF.

The CDR3 DNA is TGTGCCAGCAGCTTCATCAATGAGCAGTTCTTC. Translating it yields CASSFINEQFF. The chain has TRBV7-9 and TRBJ2-1; D is unresolved. Germline V gene data show CDR1 as SEHNR and CDR2 as FQNEAQ (reference sequence). CDR3 length: 11 amino acids. V lost 3 bases to trimming and J lost 6 bases, with 3 bases between them. The variable domain in full, completed from reference TRBV7-9 and TRBJ2-1, reads DTGVSQNPRHKITKRGQNVTFRCDPISEHNRLYWYRQTLGQGPEFLTYFQNEAQLEKSRLLSDRFSAERPKGSFSTLEIQRTEQGDSAMYLCASSFINEQFFGPGTRLTVL.

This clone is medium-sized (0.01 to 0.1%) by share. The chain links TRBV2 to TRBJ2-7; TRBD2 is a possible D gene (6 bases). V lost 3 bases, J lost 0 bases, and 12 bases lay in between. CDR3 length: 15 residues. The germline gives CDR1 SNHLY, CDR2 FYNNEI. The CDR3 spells CASSDFGGSSYEQYF. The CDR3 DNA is TGTGCCAGCAGTGATTTTGGGGGGAGCTCCTACGAGCAGTACTTC. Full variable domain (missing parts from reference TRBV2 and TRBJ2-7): EPEVTQTPSHQVTQMGQEVILRCVPISNHLYFYWYRQILGQKVEFLVSFYNNEISEKSEIFDDQFSVERPDGSNFTLKIRSTKLEDSAMYFCASSDFGGSSYEQYFGPGTRLTVT.

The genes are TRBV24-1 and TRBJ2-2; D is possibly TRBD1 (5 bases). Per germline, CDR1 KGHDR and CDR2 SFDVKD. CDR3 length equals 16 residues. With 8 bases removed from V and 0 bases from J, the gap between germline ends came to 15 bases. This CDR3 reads CATKSTGTANTGELFF. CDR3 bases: TGTGCCACCAAGTCCACAGGCACAGCGAACACCGGGGAGCTGTTTTTT.

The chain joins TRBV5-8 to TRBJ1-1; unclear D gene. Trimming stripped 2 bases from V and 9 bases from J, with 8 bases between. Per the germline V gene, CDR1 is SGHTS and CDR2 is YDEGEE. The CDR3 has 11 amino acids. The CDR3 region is CASSLRVKAFF. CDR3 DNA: TGTGCCAGCAGCTTACGGGTTAAAGCTTTCTTT.

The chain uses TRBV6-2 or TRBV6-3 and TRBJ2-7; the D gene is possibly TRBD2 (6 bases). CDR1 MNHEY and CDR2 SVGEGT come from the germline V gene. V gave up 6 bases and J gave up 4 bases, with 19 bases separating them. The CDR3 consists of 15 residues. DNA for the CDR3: TGTGCCAGCAGCCCGACCGGGAGAGCAAATTACGAGCAGTACTTC. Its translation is CASSPTGRANYEQYF.